Listed below are T cell receptor beta chains from one sample, sequenced in a study of CD8+ T cells in alopecia areata. Profiled with immunoSEQ multiplex PCR; TCRdb holds only in-frame clones, not every one. In the table there are 150,000 to 200,000 clones, 58% of which are singletons. The material was CD4+ T cells sorted from blood, obtained at roughly week 55, from a patient treated with tofacitinib. Receptors originate from a human donor with alopecia areata. The CDR3 runs from the conserved cysteine through the conserved F or W. The order of the fields is J gene, D gene, V gene, clone size, CDR3 DNA, CDR3 protein. The D gene is left open where the match is weak. The size of a clone is reported for some rows only, either as once, few or many, or as a class for expanded clones.

TRBJ2-7	TRBD2	TRBV4-2	.	TGTGCCAGCAGCCCACGATCGGGGGGTACCTACGAGCAGTACTTC	CASSPRSGGTYEQYF
TRBJ2-3	TRBD2	TRBV27	once	TGTGCCAGCAGCTGGGGACTAGCGTCAGATACGCAGTATTTT	CASSWGLASDTQYF
TRBJ2-7	.	TRBV15	.	TGTGCCACCAGCAGAGATATTGGGGACGAGCAGTACTTC	CATSRDIGDEQYF
TRBJ1-1	.	TRBV18	.	TGTGCCAGCTCACCAGAGCAGCGAGTAATTGGGAACACTGAAGCTTTCTTT	CASSPEQRVIGNTEAFF
TRBJ2-1	TRBD1	TRBV5-1	.	TGCGCCAGCAGCACCGGACAGGGGGCGGTCAATGAGCAGTTCTTC	CASSTGQGAVNEQFF
TRBJ1-1	TRBD1	TRBV19	.	TGTGCCAGTAGTATAGAACAGGGGTATGGCGTCACTGAAGCTTTCTTT	CASSIEQGYGVTEAFF
TRBJ1-5	.	TRBV25-1	.	TGTGCCAGCAGTTCACCGAATCAGCCCCAGCATTTT	CASSSPNQPQHF
TRBJ2-5	TRBD1	TRBV6-5	.	TGTGCCAGCAGTTACGGGACAGGGGTGAAGACCCAGTACTTC	CASSYGTGVKTQYF
TRBJ2-2	TRBD2	TRBV6-5	few	TGTGCCAGCGAAGCGGGGACCGGGGAGCTGTTTTTT	CASEAGTGELFF
TRBJ1-5	.	TRBV7-8	.	TGTGCCAGCAGCTTAGCTGGCCAGCCCCAGCATTTT	CASSLAGQPQHF
TRBJ2-7	TRBD1	TRBV10-3	.	TGTGCCATCAAGCCGGGACAGGGGTCCTACGAGCAGTACTTC	CAIKPGQGSYEQYF
TRBJ1-2	.	TRBV25-1	.	TGTGCCAGCAGTGAGCCCACAGGGACTAATAACTATGGCTACACCTTC	CASSEPTGTNNYGYTF
TRBJ1-3	.	TRBV4-1	few	TGCGCCAGCAGCCAAGTTGTGGGATCCTCTGGAAACACCATATATTTT	CASSQVVGSSGNTIYF
TRBJ1-1	TRBD1	TRBV30	.	TGTGCCTGGACCACTCCGGGACAGGGGGCGCAGAGGGTTATGAACACTGAAGCTTTCTTT	CAWTTPGQGAQRVMNTEAFF
TRBJ1-2	.	TRBV19	few	TGTGCCAGTAACGGTCCGGGTAGGAATGGCTACACCTTC	CASNGPGRNGYTF
TRBJ2-3	.	TRBV6-5	.	TGTGCCAGCAGTTACTCCGGGGCGTCCTCAGATACGCAGTATTTT	CASSYSGASSDTQYF
TRBJ1-5	.	TRBV23-1	few	TGCGCCAGCAGACAGGTCGCGGGCAATCAGCCCCAGCATTTT	CASRQVAGNQPQHF
TRBJ2-7	TRBD1	TRBV5-6	.	TGTGCCAGTAGGGACAGCAACTCCTACGAGCAGTACTTC	CASRDSNSYEQYF
TRBJ2-1	.	TRBV14	.	TGTGCCAGCAGCCAAGGGGGGAATGAGCAGTTCTTC	CASSQGGNEQFF
TRBJ1-5	.	TRBV12-5	.	TGTGCTAGTGGTTTGGAAGGGAATCAGCCCCAGCATTTT	CASGLEGNQPQHF
TRBJ2-1	TRBD1	TRBV5-1	.	TGCGCCAGCAGCGAAACGACAGGGGATGAGCAGTTCTTC	CASSETTGDEQFF
TRBJ2-1	TRBD1	TRBV7-9	.	TGTGCCAGCAGCTTAGTGGACAGGGGGCCCTATGAGCAGTTCTTC	CASSLVDRGPYEQFF
TRBJ1-1	.	TRBV25-1	few	TGTGCCAGCAGTGGGGACACCAACACTGAAGCTTTCTTT	CASSGDTNTEAFF
TRBJ2-5	.	TRBV7-2	.	TGTGCCAGCAGTTCCCTCGGATTACAAGAGACCCAGTACTTC	CASSSLGLQETQYF
TRBJ1-1	.	TRBV2	.	TGTGCCAGCAGTGGGCGAAGAGGGCTGACTGAAGCTTTCTTT	CASSGRRGLTEAFF
TRBJ1-5	.	TRBV27	.	TGTGCCAGCAGTTCAGTTAATCAGCCCCAGCATTTT	CASSSVNQPQHF
TRBJ1-1	.	TRBV6-1	.	TGTGCCAGCAGGTTGAATTTACTGAACACTGAAGCTTTCTTT	CASRLNLLNTEAFF
TRBJ1-2	.	TRBV5-1	.	TGCGCCAGCAGCAGCGACGGGGGAGCTAACTATGGCTACACCTTC	CASSSDGGANYGYTF
TRBJ2-7	TRBD2	TRBV19	.	TGTGCCAGTAGTATTGGGGGGGACTACGAGCAGTACTTC	CASSIGGDYEQYF
TRBJ1-5	.	TRBV14	.	TGTGCCAGCAGCCAAGGAGGACAGAGCAATCAGCCCCAGCATTTT	CASSQGGQSNQPQHF
TRBJ2-7	.	TRBV10-3	few	TGTGCCTCCCAGTCGTCCTACGAGCAGTACTTC	CASQSSYEQYF
TRBJ2-2	.	TRBV6-5	.	TGTGCCAGCAGTTACCTGACACGGAACACCGGGGAGCTGTTTTTT	CASSYLTRNTGELFF
TRBJ1-2	TRBD1	TRBV7-2	.	TGTGCCAGCAGCTTAGCCGGGACAGTCTATGGCTACACCTTC	CASSLAGTVYGYTF
TRBJ2-7	TRBD1	TRBV29-1	few	TGCAGCGGTGGACAGGGGGCAGGGGAGCAGTACTTC	CSGGQGAGEQYF
TRBJ2-5	.	TRBV19	.	TGTGCCAGCGCTACGGACAGGAGGGCCCGACAAGAGACCCAGTACTTC	CASATDRRARQETQYF